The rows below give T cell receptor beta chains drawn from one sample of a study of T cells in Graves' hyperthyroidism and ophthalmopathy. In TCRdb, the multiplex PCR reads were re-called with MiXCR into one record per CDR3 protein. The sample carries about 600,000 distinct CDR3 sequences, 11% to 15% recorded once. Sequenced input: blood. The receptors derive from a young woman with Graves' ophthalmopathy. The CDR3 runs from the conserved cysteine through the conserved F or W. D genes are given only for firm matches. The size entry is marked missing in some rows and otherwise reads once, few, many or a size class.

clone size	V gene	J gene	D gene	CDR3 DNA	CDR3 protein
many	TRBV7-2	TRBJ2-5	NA	TGTGCCAGCAGCCCTAACGTCGGGAGTATAATAGAGACCCAGTACTTC	CASSPNVGSIIETQYF
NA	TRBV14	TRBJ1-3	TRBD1	TGTGCCAGCAGCCAAGCTGGCAGGGGGCTTGGAAACACCATATATTTT	CASSQAGRGLGNTIYF
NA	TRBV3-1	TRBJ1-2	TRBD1	TGTGCCAGCAGCCGACGGGACAGGCTTAACTATGGCTACACCTTC	CASSRRDRLNYGYTF
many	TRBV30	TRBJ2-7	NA	TGTGCCTGGCGAAGACAGTCCTTATCCTACGAGCAGTACTTC	CAWRRQSLSYEQYF
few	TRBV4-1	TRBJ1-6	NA	TGCGCCAGCAGCCAAGTGGGAGGCGCGGCCCTCCACTTT	CASSQVGGAALHF
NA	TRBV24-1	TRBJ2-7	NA	TGTGCCACCAGTGATGGACTTAACGGACCCTACGAGCAGTACTTC	CATSDGLNGPYEQYF
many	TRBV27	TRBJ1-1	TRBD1	TGTGCCAGCAGTCCGGGGACAGGGGGCATCACTGAAGCTTTCTTT	CASSPGTGGITEAFF
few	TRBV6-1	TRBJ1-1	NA	TGTGCCAGCAGTCTACCGGGACAAAAAGCTTTCTTT	CASSLPGQKAFF
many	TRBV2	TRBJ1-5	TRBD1	TGTGCCAGCAGGGGACAGACAACTGGGCAGCCCCAGCATTTT	CASRGQTTGQPQHF
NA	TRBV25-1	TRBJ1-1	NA	TGTGCCAGCAGGATCGGGCGGGCCGAAGCTTTCTTT	CASRIGRAEAFF
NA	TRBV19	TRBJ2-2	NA	TGTGCCAGTAGTGGGCCCGCAGGGTGGCACGGGGAGCTGTTTTTT	CASSGPAGWHGELFF
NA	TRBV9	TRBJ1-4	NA	TGTGCCAGCAGCGTGACCCAGGGGAAGGGTGAAAAACTGTTTTTT	CASSVTQGKGEKLFF
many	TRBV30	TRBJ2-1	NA	TGTGCCTGGAGTGTATCCTTTGAGCAGTTCTTC	CAWSVSFEQFF
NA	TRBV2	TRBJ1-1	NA	TGTGCCAGCAGTGAAGCCCCCCTGGGATGGGCTGAAGCTTTCTTT	CASSEAPLGWAEAFF
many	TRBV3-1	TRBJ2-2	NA	TGTGCCAGCAGCCATTCAGGGATAGCGACCGCGAACACCGGGGAGCTGTTTTTT	CASSHSGIATANTGELFF
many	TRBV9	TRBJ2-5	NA	TGTGCCAGCAGCGTCTCGGTCCAGGCGCAAGAGACCCAGTACTTC	CASSVSVQAQETQYF
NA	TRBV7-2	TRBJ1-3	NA	TGTGCCAGCAGCTTAGAAGGGGGGCTCGGAAACACCATATATTTT	CASSLEGGLGNTIYF
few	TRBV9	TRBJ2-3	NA	TGTGCCAGCAGCGTAGTAGGATTCACAGATACGCAGTATTTT	CASSVVGFTDTQYF
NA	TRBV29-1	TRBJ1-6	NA	TGCAGCGCCCTTGTCGGGGGGGGGGCACCCCTCCACTTT	CSALVGGGAPLHF
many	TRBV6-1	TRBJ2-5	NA	TGTGCCAGCAGTCCCCCCCCCGTAGGGCTGGGGGAGACCCAGTACTTC	CASSPPPVGLGETQYF
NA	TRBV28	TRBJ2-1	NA	TGTGCCAGCAGTCCAAGGGTCTATGAGCAGTTCTTC	CASSPRVYEQFF
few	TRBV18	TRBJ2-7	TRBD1	TGTGCCAGCTTAGGGACAGGGGAGCCGTACGAACAGTACTTC	CASLGTGEPYEQYF
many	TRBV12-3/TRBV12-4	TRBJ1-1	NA	TGTGCCAGCAGTTCTCAGGTTTACACTGAAGCTTTCTTT	CASSSQVYTEAFF
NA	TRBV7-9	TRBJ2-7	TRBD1	TGTGCCAGCAGCTCAAATACCCGGGACAGGGTATCTCTCGAGCAGTACTTC	CASSSNTRDRVSLEQYF
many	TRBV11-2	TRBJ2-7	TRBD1	TGTGCCAGCAGCTGGGACAGGACCTACGAGCAGTACTTC	CASSWDRTYEQYF
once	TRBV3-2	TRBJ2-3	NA	TGTGCCAGCAGCCACTCGGGCGGCACAGATACGCAGTATTTT	CASSHSGGTDTQYF
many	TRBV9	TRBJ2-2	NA	TGTGCCAGCAGCGTAGGGATTAGCGCGAACACCGGGGAGCTGTTTTTT	CASSVGISANTGELFF
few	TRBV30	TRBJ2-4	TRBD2	TGTGCCTGGAGCGAGCGGGGAGCCAAAAACATTCAGTACTTC	CAWSERGAKNIQYF
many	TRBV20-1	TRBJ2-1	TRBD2	TGCAGTGCTAGATCTCAGGGAGGGTGGCAGTTCTTC	CSARSQGGWQFF